These T cell receptor beta chains were read from a single sample in a study of shared clonotypes between healthy human individuals. Profiled with immunoSEQ multiplex PCR; TCRdb holds only in-frame clones, not every one. Among 1.6 million or so clones, around 97% were seen once, and the ten largest hold approximately 1.1%. Sequencing input: naive CD4+ T cells sorted from blood. The receptors shown here come from a man aged 30 to 45 in good health. Each CDR3 is given with its conserved first and last residue. The order of the fields is CDR3 protein, D gene, V gene. The D gene is left open where the match is weak.

CASSPWTGSSYEQYF | TRBD1 | TRBV7-6
CASRIQGTTPQSSYNEQFF | NA | TRBV10-1
CASSGAGALVSDTQYF | NA | TRBV10-1
CASSLGEGRHYEQYF | NA | TRBV5-1
CASSLSTPAYNEQFF | NA | TRBV9
CASRSRGVISTGELFF | TRBD2 | TRBV19
CASSSGVTGRAYEQYF | NA | TRBV7-9
CASTAGSTYEQYF | NA | TRBV28
CASSRSSSASYNEQFF | NA | TRBV18
CASSPGLAARETQYF | TRBD2 | TRBV7-8
CASSFGLAGVGEQYF | TRBD2 | TRBV5-1
CASSTGTSGTYEQYF | TRBD2 | TRBV5-1
CASSIGAFTEAFF | NA | TRBV19
CASRMGLGARAFF | NA | TRBV30
CASSPPTQQYNEQFF | NA | TRBV18
CASSPFRGGKPGANVLTF | NA | TRBV18
CASSPWDRANTEAFF | TRBD1 | TRBV18
CASSEALSGVFQETQYF | NA | TRBV2
CASSVGPSGRGSYNEQFF | TRBD2 | TRBV9
CASSQGHYGYTF | NA | TRBV4-2
CASSPGRAGRTYEQYF | NA | TRBV5-4
CASSTRGTLPVGNQPQHF | NA | TRBV28
CAWSVGGQRNTEAFF | NA | TRBV30
CASSSGTSGRIPQGDEQFF | TRBD2 | TRBV5-4
CASSLQEAPYEQYF | NA | TRBV7-2
CASSARGQSTDTQYF | NA | TRBV9
CAISGQDNTGELFF | NA | TRBV10-3
CASSFARGHGELFF | TRBD1 | TRBV7-9
CAWRGGFQYYGYTF | NA | TRBV30
CASNLGGDYGYTF | NA | TRBV28
CASSIDAGSPIQQYF | NA | TRBV19
CASSYFPTGTGELFF | TRBD1 | TRBV6-5
CASSLGFSGRGEADTQYF | TRBD2 | TRBV11-3
CASSLGSSYYGYTF | NA | TRBV28
CASSVFGGEYNEQFF | TRBD2 | TRBV9
CAISVTGDSSNQPQHF | NA | TRBV10-3
CASTGMETQYF | NA | TRBV28
CASSVGQGVGASGANVLTF | TRBD1 | TRBV19
CASSDIGRKNIQYF | NA | TRBV4-1
CASSRRLAGATDTQYF | TRBD2 | TRBV7-9
CASSRTSGSLGTDTQYF | TRBD2 | TRBV5-4
CASSPGTSGYYGYEQFF | TRBD2 | TRBV18
CASSAKTGLRTEAFF | TRBD1 | TRBV5-1
CASSPLPSGSSYNEQFF | TRBD2 | TRBV18
CASSWDISGNTIYF | NA | TRBV5-4
CAISSNTGELFF | NA | TRBV6-5
CASSPGTGPYGYTF | TRBD1 | TRBV4-1
CASTRTGEGGLFF | TRBD1 | TRBV2
CASSLEWGSTEAFF | NA | TRBV5-1
CSSPPGYEAFF | NA | TRBV20-1
CASSLGGKFSYEQYF | NA | TRBV13
CASSAGVGGYEQYF | NA | TRBV9
CSASVGETQYF | NA | TRBV20-1
CASSYGTGNQPQHF | NA | TRBV6-5
CASSFDLGDYEQYF | NA | TRBV7-9
CALRPPQGSSYEQYF | NA | TRBV30
CASSWTSVLNTGELFF | TRBD2 | TRBV5-1
CASRRGSNYGYTF | NA | TRBV27
CASEGTGVASGTDTQYF | NA | TRBV9